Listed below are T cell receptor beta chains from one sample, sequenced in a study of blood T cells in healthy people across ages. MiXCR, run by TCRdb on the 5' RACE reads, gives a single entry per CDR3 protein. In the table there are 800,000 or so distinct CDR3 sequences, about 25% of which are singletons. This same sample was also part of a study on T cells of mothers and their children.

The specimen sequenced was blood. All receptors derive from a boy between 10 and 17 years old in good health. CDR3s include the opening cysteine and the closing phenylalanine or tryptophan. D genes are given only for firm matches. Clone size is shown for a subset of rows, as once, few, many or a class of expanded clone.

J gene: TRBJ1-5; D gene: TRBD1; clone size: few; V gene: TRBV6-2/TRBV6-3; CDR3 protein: CASSYPRSGGGNQPQHF; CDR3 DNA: TGTGCCAGCAGTTATCCGAGGTCAGGGGGCGGCAATCAGCCCCAGCATTTT
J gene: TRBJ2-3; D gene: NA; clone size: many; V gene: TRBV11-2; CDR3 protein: CASSRADTQYF; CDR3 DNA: TGTGCCAGCAGTCGGGCAGATACGCAGTATTTT
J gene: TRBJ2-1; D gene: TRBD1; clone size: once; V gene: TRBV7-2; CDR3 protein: CASSSRDRGYSEQFF; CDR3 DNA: TGTGCCAGCAGCTCACGGGACAGGGGCTACAGTGAGCAGTTCTTC
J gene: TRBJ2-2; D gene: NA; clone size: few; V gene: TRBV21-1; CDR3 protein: CARGWGATGELFF; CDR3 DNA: TGTGCCAGGGGTTGGGGGGCCACCGGGGAGCTGTTTTTT
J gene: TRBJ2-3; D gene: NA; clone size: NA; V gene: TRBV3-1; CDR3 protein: CASSPSSPDTQYF; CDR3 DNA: TGTGCCAGCAGCCCCTCCAGTCCAGATACGCAGTATTTT
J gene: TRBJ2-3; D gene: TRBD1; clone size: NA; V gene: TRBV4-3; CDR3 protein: CASSQDGQASTDTQYF; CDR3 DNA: TGCGCCAGCAGCCAGGACGGACAGGCTAGCACAGATACGCAGTATTTT
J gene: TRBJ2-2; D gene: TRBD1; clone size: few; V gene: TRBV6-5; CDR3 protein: CATTDRTTGELFF; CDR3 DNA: TGTGCCACTACGGACAGGACCACCGGGGAGCTGTTTTTT
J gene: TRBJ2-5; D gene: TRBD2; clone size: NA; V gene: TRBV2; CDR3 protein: CASSGGLAAETQYF; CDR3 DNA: TGTGCCAGCAGTGGGGGACTAGCCGCCGAGACCCAGTACTTC
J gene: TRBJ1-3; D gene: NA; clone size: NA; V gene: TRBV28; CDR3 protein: CASSFGKWSDTIYF; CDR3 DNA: TGTGCCAGCAGTTTCGGGAAATGGTCTGACACCATATATTTT
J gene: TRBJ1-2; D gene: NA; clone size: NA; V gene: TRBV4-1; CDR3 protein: CASSQPGTRRDYGYTF; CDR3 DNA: TGCGCCAGCAGCCAACCCGGGACACGGAGGGACTATGGCTACACCTTC
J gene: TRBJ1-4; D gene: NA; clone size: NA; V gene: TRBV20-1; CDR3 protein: CSARDIQGADEKLFF; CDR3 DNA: TGCAGTGCTAGAGATATCCAGGGCGCGGATGAAAAACTGTTTTTT
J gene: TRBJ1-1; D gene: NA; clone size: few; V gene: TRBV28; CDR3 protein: CASSLRDNYEAFF; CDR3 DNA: TGTGCCAGCAGTCTACGGGACAACTATGAAGCTTTCTTT
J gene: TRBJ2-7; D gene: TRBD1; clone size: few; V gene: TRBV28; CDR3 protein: CASRRRTGLNEQYF; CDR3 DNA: TGTGCCAGCAGACGGAGGACAGGTTTGAACGAGCAGTACTTC
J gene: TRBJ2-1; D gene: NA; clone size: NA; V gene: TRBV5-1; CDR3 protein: CASSLEGVRGDNEQFF; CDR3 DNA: TGCGCCAGCAGCTTGGAGGGGGTCAGGGGAGACAATGAGCAGTTCTTC
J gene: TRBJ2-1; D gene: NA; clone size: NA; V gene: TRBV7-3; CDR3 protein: CASSLDGPTVFSYNEQFF; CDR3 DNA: TGTGCCAGCAGCTTAGACGGGCCTACTGTGTTCTCCTACAATGAGCAGTTCTTC
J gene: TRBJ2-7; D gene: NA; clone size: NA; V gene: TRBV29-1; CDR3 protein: CSVERPGLSSYEQYF; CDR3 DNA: TGCAGCGTTGAAAGGCCCGGTTTGAGCTCCTACGAGCAGTACTTC
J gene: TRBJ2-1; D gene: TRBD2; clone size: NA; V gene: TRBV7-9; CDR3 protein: CASSPLGQPRASGRREQFF; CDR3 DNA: TGTGCCAGCAGCCCACTCGGACAGCCTCGGGCTAGCGGGAGGAGGGAGCAGTTCTTC
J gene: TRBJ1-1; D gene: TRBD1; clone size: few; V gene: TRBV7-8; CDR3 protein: CASSLWSGQWKEAFF; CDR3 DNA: TGTGCCAGCAGCTTATGGTCGGGACAGTGGAAGGAAGCTTTCTTT
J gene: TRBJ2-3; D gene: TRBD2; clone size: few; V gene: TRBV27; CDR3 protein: CASSSGGSPIDTQYF; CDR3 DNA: TGTGCCAGCAGTTCGGGCGGGAGCCCGATAGATACGCAGTATTTT
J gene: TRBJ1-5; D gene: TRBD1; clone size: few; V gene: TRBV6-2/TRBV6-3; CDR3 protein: CASSGLQGYQPQHF; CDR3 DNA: TGTGCCTCCTCCGGGCTACAGGGGTATCAGCCCCAGCATTTT
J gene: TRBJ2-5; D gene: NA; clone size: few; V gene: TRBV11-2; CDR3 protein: CASSFGRLQETQYF; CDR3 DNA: TGTGCCAGCAGCTTCGGTAGGCTTCAAGAGACCCAGTACTTC
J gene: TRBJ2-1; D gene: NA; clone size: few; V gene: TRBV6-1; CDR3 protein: CAGRKSYNEQFF; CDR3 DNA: TGTGCCGGCAGGAAAAGTTACAATGAGCAGTTCTTC
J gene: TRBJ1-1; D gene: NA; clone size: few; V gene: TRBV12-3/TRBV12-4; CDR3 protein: CASRPQGRVNTEAFF; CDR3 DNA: TGTGCCAGCAGACCACAGGGCCGGGTGAACACTGAAGCTTTCTTT
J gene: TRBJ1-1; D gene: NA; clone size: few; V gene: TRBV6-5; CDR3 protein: CASSYSFAVEAFF; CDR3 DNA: TGTGCCAGCAGTTACAGTTTCGCAGTTGAAGCTTTCTTT
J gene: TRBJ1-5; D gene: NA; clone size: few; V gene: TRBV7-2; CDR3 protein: CASSLDSGGGNQPQHF; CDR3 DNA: TGTGCCAGCAGCTTAGATTCTGGGGGCGGCAATCAGCCCCAGCATTTT
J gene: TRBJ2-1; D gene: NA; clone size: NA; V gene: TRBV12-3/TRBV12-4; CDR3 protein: CASRARTGIRGYNEQFF; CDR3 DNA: TGTGCCAGCAGGGCCCGGACGGGGATTAGAGGCTACAATGAGCAGTTCTTC
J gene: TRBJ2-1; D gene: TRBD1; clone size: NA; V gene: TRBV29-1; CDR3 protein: CSVFRDSSNEQFF; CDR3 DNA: TGCAGCGTATTCCGGGACAGCTCAAATGAGCAGTTCTTC
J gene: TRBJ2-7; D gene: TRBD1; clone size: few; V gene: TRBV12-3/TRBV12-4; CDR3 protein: CASSPVRGSSYEQYF; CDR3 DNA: TGTGCCAGCAGTCCGGTCAGGGGGAGCTCCTACGAGCAGTACTTC
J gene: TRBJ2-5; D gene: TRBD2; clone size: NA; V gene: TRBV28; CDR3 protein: CASSLTSAQETQYF; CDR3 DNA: TGTGCCAGCAGTCTGACTAGCGCGCAAGAGACCCAGTACTTC
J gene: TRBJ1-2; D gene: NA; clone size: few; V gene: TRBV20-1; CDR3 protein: CSALGGANYGYTF; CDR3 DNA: TGCAGTGCCCTAGGAGGAGCTAACTATGGCTACACCTTC
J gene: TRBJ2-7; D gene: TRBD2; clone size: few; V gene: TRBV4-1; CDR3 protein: CASSQEILAGGAYEQYF; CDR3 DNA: TGCGCCAGCAGCCAAGAGATCCTAGCGGGAGGGGCCTACGAGCAGTACTTC
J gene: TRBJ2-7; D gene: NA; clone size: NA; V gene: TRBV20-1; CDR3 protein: CSARDRADYEQYF; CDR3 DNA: TGCAGTGCTAGAGATAGGGCAGACTACGAGCAGTACTTC
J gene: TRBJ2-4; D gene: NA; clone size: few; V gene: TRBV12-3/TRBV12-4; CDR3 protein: CASSLLGDLGKNIQYF; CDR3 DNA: TGTGCCAGCAGTTTATTGGGGGACCTTGGCAAAAACATTCAGTACTTC
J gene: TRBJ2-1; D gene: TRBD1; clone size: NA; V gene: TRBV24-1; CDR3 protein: CATSDQGASSYNEQFF; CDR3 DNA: TGTGCCACCAGTGACCAGGGGGCTAGCTCCTACAATGAGCAGTTCTTC
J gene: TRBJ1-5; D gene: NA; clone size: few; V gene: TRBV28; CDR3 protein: CASRQRNRVGQPQHF; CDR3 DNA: TGTGCCAGCCGTCAAAGGAACAGGGTCGGCCAGCCCCAGCATTTT
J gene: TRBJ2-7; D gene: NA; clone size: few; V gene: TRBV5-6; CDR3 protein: CASSAYPGGEQYF; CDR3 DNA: TGTGCCAGCAGCGCATACCCAGGGGGGGAGCAGTACTTC
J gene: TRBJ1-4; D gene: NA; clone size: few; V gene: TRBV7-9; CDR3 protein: CASTPGATNEKLFF; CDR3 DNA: TGTGCCAGCACCCCTGGGGCAACTAATGAAAAACTGTTTTTT
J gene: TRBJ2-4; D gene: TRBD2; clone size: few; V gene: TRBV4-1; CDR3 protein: CASSRTSGSSSKNIQYF; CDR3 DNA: TGCGCCAGCAGTCGGACTAGCGGGAGTTCATCCAAAAACATTCAGTACTTC
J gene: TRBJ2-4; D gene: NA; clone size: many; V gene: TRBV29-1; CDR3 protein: CSAPRSSVVQELAKNIQYF; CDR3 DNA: TGCAGCGCCCCCCGGTCGAGCGTAGTCCAAGAATTAGCCAAAAACATTCAGTACTTC
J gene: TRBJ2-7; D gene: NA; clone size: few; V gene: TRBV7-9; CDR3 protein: CASSENLGGLEDEQYF; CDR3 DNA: TGTGCCAGCAGCGAAAATCTGGGGGGGCTGGAGGACGAGCAGTACTTC